Sequencing of this T cell receptor beta chain was carried out in a study of T cell repertoires in cytomegalovirus infection. Whole-study context: It was recently identified HLA-C-restricted and well-studied HLA-B-restricted CMV epitopes that the study used. The public TCR beta signatures pointed to both CMV infection and matching HLA type. Whole-study findings and limits: Individuals carrying CMV plus the relevant HLA were identified by cumulative frequency of public TCR beta families. HLA-C-restricted CMV-specific TCR beta clonotypes prevailed in the ex vivo response.

The CDR3 sequence is 16 residues long. Germline values: CDR1 SGHVS, CDR2 FNYEAQ. V lost 5 bases to trimming and J lost 6 bases, with 23 bases between them. MiXCR, applied by TCRdb to the reads, yields one record per CDR3 protein. Of about 770,000 distinct CDR3 sequences listed, 25% to 30% are singletons. Concerning this clonotype itself: Its antigen is unidentified.

This TCR derives from a human donor in good health (CMV status not recorded). Some clones in this sample may be carry-over from other donors' samples. The sequences come from cultured CD8+ T cells from PBMCs, collected from culture after CMV antigen stimulation. The chain employs TRBV7-6 and TRBJ2-7; D possibly uses TRBD1 or TRBD2 (5 bases each). DNA of the CDR3: TGTGCCAGCAGCGACAGCGACGAGGGCCAGCTCGGCGAGCAGTACTTC. Amino acids: CASSDSDEGQLGEQYF.